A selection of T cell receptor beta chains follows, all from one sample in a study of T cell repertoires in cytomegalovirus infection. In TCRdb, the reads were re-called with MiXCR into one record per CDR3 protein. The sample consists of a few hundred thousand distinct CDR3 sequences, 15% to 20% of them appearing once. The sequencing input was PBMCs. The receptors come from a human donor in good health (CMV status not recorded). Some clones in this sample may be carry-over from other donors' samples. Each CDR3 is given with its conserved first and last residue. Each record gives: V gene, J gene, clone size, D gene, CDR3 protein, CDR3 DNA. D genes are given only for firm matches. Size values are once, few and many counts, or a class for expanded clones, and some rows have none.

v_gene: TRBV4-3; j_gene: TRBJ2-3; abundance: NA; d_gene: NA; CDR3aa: CASSQVNRASTDTQYF; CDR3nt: TGCGCCAGCAGCCAAGTTAATCGGGCTAGCACAGATACGCAGTATTTT
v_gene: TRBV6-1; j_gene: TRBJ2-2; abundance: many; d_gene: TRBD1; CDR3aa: CASWPPPGQGSAGELFF; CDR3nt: TGTGCCAGCTGGCCCCCGCCGGGACAGGGGAGTGCCGGGGAGCTGTTTTTT
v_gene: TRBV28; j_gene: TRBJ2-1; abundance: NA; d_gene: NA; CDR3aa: CASRSRTYNEQFF; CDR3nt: TGTGCCAGCAGGTCTAGGACCTACAATGAGCAGTTCTTC
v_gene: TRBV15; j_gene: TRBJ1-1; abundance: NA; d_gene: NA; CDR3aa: CATSRDSPAQRTEAFF; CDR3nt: TGTGCCACCAGCAGAGATTCTCCAGCCCAGAGGACTGAAGCTTTCTTT
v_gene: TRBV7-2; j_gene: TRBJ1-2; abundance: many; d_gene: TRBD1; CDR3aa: CASSLVGTGYGYTF; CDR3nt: TGTGCCAGCAGCTTAGTTGGGACAGGCTATGGCTACACCTTC
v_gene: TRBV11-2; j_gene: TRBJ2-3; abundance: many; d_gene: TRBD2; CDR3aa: CASSRTRLASDTQYF; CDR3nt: TGTGCCAGCAGCCGGACGAGACTAGCTTCAGATACGCAGTATTTT
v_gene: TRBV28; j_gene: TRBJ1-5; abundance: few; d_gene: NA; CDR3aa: CASSPPHSGNQPQHF; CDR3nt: TGTGCCAGCAGTCCACCCCACAGTGGGAATCAGCCCCAGCATTTT
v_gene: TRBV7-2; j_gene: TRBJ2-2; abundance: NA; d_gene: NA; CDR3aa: CASSLRRAGTGELFF; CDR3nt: TGTGCCAGCAGCTTAAGAAGAGCGGGCACCGGGGAGCTGTTTTTT
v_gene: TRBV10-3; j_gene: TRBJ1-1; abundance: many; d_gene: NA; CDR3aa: CAISGRDQYRDTEAFF; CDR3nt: TGTGCCATCAGTGGCCGGGATCAGTACAGGGACACTGAAGCTTTCTTT
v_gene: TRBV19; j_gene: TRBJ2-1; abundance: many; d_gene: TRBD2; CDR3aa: CASNTWASGSIEQFF; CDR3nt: TGTGCCAGTAATACTTGGGCTAGCGGGAGTATTGAGCAGTTCTTC
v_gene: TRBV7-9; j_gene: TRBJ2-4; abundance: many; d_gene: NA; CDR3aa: CASSPRTDIQYF; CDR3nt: TGTGCCAGCAGCCCAAGGACCGACATTCAGTACTTC
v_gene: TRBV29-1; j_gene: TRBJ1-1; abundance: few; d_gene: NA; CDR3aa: CSVVASRTNTEAFF; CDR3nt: TGCAGCGTTGTAGCGTCGCGGACGAACACTGAAGCTTTCTTT